These T cell receptor beta chains were read from a single sample in a study of blood T cell repertoires in COVID-19. Using immunoSEQ multiplex PCR, the repertoire was profiled, and TCRdb retains in-frame clones only, with some absent. Of about 68,000 clones listed, more than 70% are singletons. Specimen: peripheral blood. The receptors derive from a man aged 45-60 years with acute or convalescent COVID-19. Each CDR3 is given with its conserved first and last residue. Each record gives: J gene, V gene, D gene, CDR3 length, clone size, CDR3 protein, CDR3 DNA. A D gene is named only where the DNA matches it firmly. Expanded clones are given a class, and other clones once, few, many or no size at all.

TRBJ1-2	TRBV10-3	.	15	.	CAISAGTVGDYGYTF	TGTGCCATCAGTGCGGGAACAGTAGGAGACTATGGCTACACCTTC
TRBJ1-3	TRBV5-1	.	16	.	CASSVGHLTSGNTIYF	TGCGCCAGCAGCGTGGGACACCTCACCTCTGGAAACACCATATATTTT
TRBJ2-7	TRBV5-1	TRBD1	14	.	CASSDGGQGYEQYF	TGCGCCAGCAGCGATGGGGGACAGGGCTACGAGCAGTACTTC
TRBJ2-5	TRBV5-4	.	13	.	CASTLAREETQYF	TGTGCCAGTACACTAGCTCGAGAAGAGACCCAGTACTTC
TRBJ2-3	TRBV5-1	TRBD2	18	.	CASRFVLAGGGGTDTQYF	TGCGCCAGCAGGTTTGTACTAGCGGGAGGCGGCGGCACAGATACGCAGTATTTT
TRBJ2-5	TRBV5-4	.	15	once	CASSFAMSSQETQYF	TGTGCCAGCAGCTTTGCAATGTCCAGCCAAGAGACCCAGTACTTC
TRBJ2-2	TRBV7-9	.	16	.	CASSVYGTTNTGELFF	TGTGCCAGCAGCGTCTACGGTACTACGAACACCGGGGAGCTGTTTTTT
TRBJ2-7	TRBV6-2/TRBV6-3	TRBD2	15	.	CASSYSLAGVYEQYF	TGTGCCAGCAGTTACTCTCTAGCGGGAGTGTACGAGCAGTACTTC
TRBJ2-1	TRBV3-1/TRBV3-2	TRBD2	15	.	CASSPGLAGGEEQFF	TGTGCCAGCAGCCCCGGACTAGCGGGAGGGGAGGAGCAGTTCTTC
TRBJ2-5	TRBV7-9	TRBD2	17	.	CASSSSAGGPLGETQYF	TGTGCCAGCAGCTCCTCAGCGGGAGGGCCGTTGGGAGAGACCCAGTACTTC
TRBJ1-1	TRBV6-5	.	14	.	CATTPSPQGSEAFF	TGTGCCACTACCCCAAGTCCACAGGGCTCTGAAGCTTTCTTT
TRBJ1-2	TRBV4-1	.	14	.	CASSQDWADYGYTF	TGCGCCAGCAGCCAAGATTGGGCAGACTATGGCTACACCTTC
TRBJ1-5	TRBV5-8	.	14	once	CASSSLDRSQPQHF	TGTGCCAGCAGCTCACTCGACAGGAGTCAGCCCCAGCATTTT
TRBJ2-1	TRBV19	TRBD2	15	.	CASTTSGGAYNEQFF	TGTGCCAGTACTACAAGCGGGGGGGCCTACAATGAGCAGTTCTTC
TRBJ2-7	TRBV9	TRBD2	15	.	CASSPRPGGNSEQYF	TGTGCCAGCAGCCCTCGGCCGGGGGGTAACAGCGAGCAGTACTTC
TRBJ1-1	TRBV14	.	14	.	CASSQDWITTGAFF	TGTGCCAGCAGCCAAGATTGGATCACCACGGGAGCTTTCTTT
TRBJ2-4	TRBV6-5	.	14	.	CASSYRADRNIQYF	TGTGCCAGCAGTTACAGGGCTGACAGAAACATTCAGTACTTC
TRBJ1-5	TRBV19	.	14	.	CASNSGGAGQPQHF	TGTGCCAGTAACAGTGGTGGAGCGGGGCAGCCCCAGCATTTT
TRBJ2-2	TRBV6-6	.	15	.	CASLKDVRDTGELFF	TGTGCCAGCCTTAAAGATGTAAGAGACACCGGGGAGCTGTTTTTT
TRBJ1-3	TRBV10-3	TRBD1	15	.	CAISGRQGTGNTIYF	TGTGCCATCAGTGGGAGACAGGGGACTGGAAACACCATATATTTT
TRBJ2-1	TRBV12-5	TRBD2	18	few	CASGNQITSGRRYNEQFF	TGTGCTAGTGGCAACCAGATAACTAGCGGGAGGAGATACAATGAGCAGTTCTTC
TRBJ2-1	TRBV10-3	TRBD2	16	.	CATSPGTSGRRSEQFF	TGTGCCACCTCCCCTGGGACTAGCGGGAGGAGGAGTGAGCAGTTCTTC
TRBJ2-2	TRBV2	TRBD2	14	.	CANQASGSIGELFF	TGTGCCAACCAGGCTAGCGGGAGTATCGGGGAGCTGTTTTTT
TRBJ1-2	TRBV19	TRBD1	15	.	CASSTTRTGGDGYTF	TGTGCCAGTAGTACCACAAGGACAGGGGGCGATGGCTACACCTTC
TRBJ2-2	TRBV4-1	TRBD2	17	.	CASSLRLAGGETGELFF	TGCGCCAGCAGCCTAAGACTAGCGGGAGGGGAGACCGGGGAGCTGTTTTTT
TRBJ2-7	TRBV20-1	.	10	.	CSQGGYEQYF	TGCAGCCAGGGGGGCTACGAGCAGTACTTC
TRBJ2-1	TRBV6-6	.	11	.	CATETRNEQFF	TGTGCCACCGAGACTAGGAATGAGCAGTTCTTC
TRBJ1-1	TRBV6-5	.	13	.	CATDPEENTEAFF	TGTGCCACCGACCCGGAGGAGAACACTGAAGCTTTCTTT
TRBJ2-3	TRBV20-1	.	11	.	CSASHTDTQYF	TGCAGTGCTAGTCACACAGATACGCAGTATTTT
TRBJ2-7	TRBV11-3	TRBD2	17	few	CASSLADFGGRGYEQYF	TGTGCCAGCAGCTTAGCGGATTTTGGCGGGAGGGGCTACGAGCAGTACTTC
TRBJ1-1	TRBV6-1	.	13	.	CASSEGMNTEAFF	TGTGCCAGCAGTGAAGGTATGAACACTGAAGCTTTCTTT
TRBJ2-1	TRBV19	.	16	.	CASSIESVGVYNEQFF	TGTGCCAGTAGTATAGAATCGGTGGGAGTATACAATGAGCAGTTCTTC
TRBJ1-1	TRBV11-2	TRBD1	14	.	CASSTGQGGTEAFF	TGTGCCAGCAGCACGGGACAGGGAGGCACTGAAGCTTTCTTT
TRBJ2-1	TRBV6-2/TRBV6-3	.	14	.	CASRYRQGPNEQFF	TGTGCCAGCAGGTACCGGCAGGGTCCCAATGAGCAGTTCTTC
TRBJ1-2	TRBV7-9	TRBD1	14	.	CASSQTTGVYGYTF	TGTGCCAGCAGCCAAACGACAGGGGTCTATGGCTACACCTTC
TRBJ2-7	TRBV18	.	13	.	CASSPSPLYEQYF	TGTGCCAGCTCACCAAGCCCCCTCTACGAGCAGTACTTC
TRBJ2-4	TRBV10-3	.	16	.	CAISGAGNSQPNIQYF	TGTGCCATCAGTGGGGCCGGGAACAGTCAACCAAACATTCAGTACTTC
TRBJ2-5	TRBV4-1	.	15	few	CASSQVRAFQETQYF	TGCGCCAGCAGCCAAGTAAGAGCGTTCCAAGAGACCCAGTACTTC
TRBJ1-3	TRBV5-1	.	16	.	CASSFNSLEAGNTIYF	TGCGCCAGCAGCTTTAACTCTCTTGAAGCTGGAAACACCATATATTTT
TRBJ2-1	TRBV18	.	15	.	CASSPRGLNLGEQFF	TGTGCCAGCTCACCGAGGGGGTTAAACCTAGGTGAGCAGTTCTTC
TRBJ2-1	TRBV19	.	15	.	CASSIKLSSYNEQFF	TGTGCCAGTAGTATAAAACTAAGCTCCTACAATGAGCAGTTCTTC
TRBJ1-1	TRBV28	.	16	.	CASSPSGQGGSTEAFF	TGTGCCAGCAGTCCCTCTGGGCAGGGCGGGAGCACTGAAGCTTTCTTT
TRBJ2-3	TRBV5-6	.	14	.	CASRPSRLTDTQYF	TGTGCCAGCAGACCTAGCCGACTCACAGATACGCAGTATTTT
TRBJ2-7	TRBV19	TRBD2	14	.	CASSATSGSYEQYF	TGTGCCAGTAGTGCGACTAGCGGTTCCTACGAGCAGTACTTC
TRBJ1-4	TRBV3-1/TRBV3-2	TRBD1	18	.	CASSPNGGGGRANEKLFF	TGTGCCAGCAGTCCTAATGGAGGGGGCGGTAGGGCTAATGAAAAACTGTTTTTT
TRBJ2-2	TRBV12-3/TRBV12-4	.	11	.	CASSNSGELFF	TGTGCCAGCAGCAACTCCGGGGAGCTGTTTTTT
TRBJ2-3	TRBV4-1	.	18	.	CASSQDRLASTSTDTQYF	TGCGCCAGCAGCCAAGATAGGCTAGCGTCGACTAGCACAGATACGCAGTATTTT
TRBJ1-4	TRBV6-2/TRBV6-3	.	12	.	CASSSSMKKLFF	TGTGCCAGCAGTTCAAGCATGAAAAAACTGTTTTTT
TRBJ2-7	TRBV28	.	12	.	CASTDNSYEQYF	TGTGCCAGCACAGACAACTCCTACGAGCAGTACTTC
TRBJ2-3	TRBV24-1	TRBD1	16	.	CATSDPRTGPTDTQYF	TGTGCCACCAGTGATCCGAGGACAGGGCCCACAGATACGCAGTATTTT
TRBJ1-1	TRBV12-3/TRBV12-4	TRBD1	13	once	CASKGAWNTEAFF	TGTGCCAGCAAGGGGGCCTGGAACACTGAAGCTTTCTTT
TRBJ2-5	TRBV6-5	.	15	.	CASSYLGPAQETQYF	TGTGCCAGCAGTTATTTGGGGCCCGCTCAAGAGACCCAGTACTTC
TRBJ1-2	TRBV5-1	.	15	.	CASSLDRPYGYGYTF	TGCGCCAGCAGCTTGGACAGGCCTTATGGGTATGGCTACACCTTC